These T cell receptor beta chains were read from a single sample in a study of OX40 agonist ivuxolimab in advanced cancers. Sequenced by immunoSEQ multiplex PCR; TCRdb stores in-frame clones only, minus some. The data contain roughly 75,000 clones, just over 85% of them singletons. The source material was CD4+ or CD8+ T cells sorted from blood, sampled in a trial of the OX40 agonist ivuxolimab. These receptors all come from an adult with an advanced solid tumor such as melanoma, head and neck, liver or kidney cancer. The CDR3 runs from the conserved cysteine through the conserved F or W. The D gene is left open where the match is weak. Not every row has a clone size; where given, it reads once, few, many or a size class.

TRBD1 TRBJ2-1 NA TRBV4-1 CASSHQLLYRDSQQFF TGCGCCAGCAGCCATCAACTTCTATACCGGGACAGCCAGCAGTTCTTC
TRBD1 TRBJ2-1 NA TRBV19 CASRDNRGADEQFF TGTGCCAGTAGAGATAACAGGGGTGCGGATGAGCAGTTCTTC
TRBD1 TRBJ1-1 NA TRBV7-2 CASSRAGSQQGAFF TGTGCCAGCAGCCGAGCGGGGTCTCAACAGGGGGCTTTCTTT
NA TRBJ2-7 NA TRBV6-1 CASSEGGLYYEQYF TGTGCCAGCAGTGAAGGGGGGCTTTACTACGAGCAGTACTTC
NA TRBJ1-6 NA TRBV4-1 CASSRADFYNSPLHF TGCGCCAGCAGCCGAGCGGACTTCTATAATTCACCCCTCCACTTT
NA TRBJ2-3 NA TRBV9 CASSKDTDTQYF TGTGCCAGCAGCAAAGACACAGATACGCAGTATTTT
TRBD1 TRBJ1-6 once TRBV30 CAWSAGQGLYSPLHF TGTGCCTGGAGTGCCGGACAGGGCCTATACTCACCCCTCCACTTT
NA TRBJ1-3 NA TRBV5-1 CASSGLTGSSGNTIYF TGCGCCAGCAGCGGCTTGACAGGCAGCTCTGGAAACACCATATATTTT
TRBD1 TRBJ1-2 NA TRBV19 CASSAGQESYGYTF TGTGCCAGTAGTGCGGGACAGGAGAGCTATGGCTACACCTTC
TRBD2 TRBJ2-1 NA TRBV7-2 CASSRTGGPNEQFF TGTGCCAGCAGTCGAACGGGGGGGCCAAATGAGCAGTTCTTC
NA TRBJ1-2 NA TRBV5-1 CASSLGAGVPYGYTF TGCGCCAGCAGCTTGGGGGCAGGGGTCCCCTATGGCTACACCTTC
NA TRBJ1-6 NA TRBV9 CASDFPNDSPLHF TGTGCCAGCGACTTCCCTAATGATTCACCCCTCCACTTT
NA TRBJ2-2 NA TRBV19 CASSLPVADTGELFF TGTGCCAGTAGTCTCCCCGTGGCGGACACCGGGGAGCTGTTTTTT
TRBD1 TRBJ1-5 NA TRBV28 CASSPGDRGNQPQHF TGTGCCAGCAGTCCTGGGGACAGGGGCAATCAGCCCCAGCATTTT
NA TRBJ1-5 NA TRBV7-2 CASSSLNQPQHF TGTGCCAGCAGCTCTTTAAATCAGCCCCAGCATTTT
NA TRBJ1-2 NA TRBV4-1 CASSHQFRGVFNYGYTF TGCGCCAGCAGCCATCAATTTCGGGGAGTTTTCAACTATGGCTACACCTTC
NA TRBJ1-2 NA TRBV28 CASSFAGHGGYTF TGTGCCAGCAGTTTTGCAGGTCACGGTGGCTACACCTTC
NA TRBJ1-5 NA TRBV9 CASSVSTGNQPQHF TGTGCCAGCAGCGTAAGTACGGGCAATCAGCCCCAGCATTTT
TRBD1 TRBJ1-3 once TRBV5-1 CASSSDPGGAGNTIYF TGCGCCAGCAGCTCGGACCCAGGGGGGGCTGGAAACACCATATATTTT
NA TRBJ1-5 few TRBV2 CASSVEDSANQPQHF TGTGCCAGCAGTGTGGAGGACTCTGCGAATCAGCCCCAGCATTTT
TRBD1 TRBJ2-1 NA TRBV7-3 CASSLSGGAFNEQFF TGTGCCAGCAGCTTATCAGGGGGCGCGTTTAATGAGCAGTTCTTC
TRBD1 TRBJ1-5 NA TRBV5-1 CASSPTGYGGQPQHF TGCGCCAGCAGCCCGACAGGGTACGGGGGACAGCCCCAGCATTTT
NA TRBJ2-5 NA TRBV28 CASWPQGTQTQYF TGTGCCAGCTGGCCCCAGGGGACGCAGACCCAGTACTTC
TRBD2 TRBJ2-3 NA TRBV5-1 CASSSRGGTTITDTQYF TGCGCCAGCAGCTCCCGGGGGGGGACTACGATCACAGATACGCAGTATTTT
NA TRBJ1-1 once TRBV28 CASTIGGSVRTEAFF TGTGCCAGCACCATTGGGGGGAGCGTTCGGACTGAAGCTTTCTTT
NA TRBJ1-3 NA TRBV9 CASSVEWGSSGTIYF TGTGCCAGCAGCGTAGAGTGGGGCTCATCCGGCACCATATATTTT
TRBD1 TRBJ1-4 NA TRBV19 CASRVGDRNEKLFF TGTGCCAGTCGGGTGGGGGACAGAAATGAAAAACTGTTTTTT
NA TRBJ2-2 NA TRBV9 CASSVATSDGELFF TGTGCCAGCAGCGTAGCTACCAGCGACGGGGAGCTGTTTTTT
NA TRBJ2-2 NA TRBV10-3 CAISAREGGSATGELFF TGTGCCATCAGTGCCAGGGAGGGGGGTTCGGCCACCGGGGAGCTGTTTTTT
NA TRBJ2-5 once TRBV28 CASSGGAGRETQYF TGTGCCAGCAGTGGGGGGGCAGGTAGAGAGACCCAGTACTTC
TRBD1 TRBJ1-2 NA TRBV18 CASSPSSRTGYGYTF TGTGCCAGCTCACCATCATCCAGGACAGGCTATGGCTACACCTTC
TRBD2 TRBJ2-1 NA TRBV5-1 CASSFSPQRGVSYNEQFF TGCGCCAGCAGCTTTTCCCCTCAGCGGGGTGTCTCCTACAATGAGCAGTTCTTC
NA TRBJ1-5 NA TRBV19 CASSIWQGDQPQHF TGTGCCAGTAGTATCTGGCAGGGAGATCAGCCCCAGCATTTT
TRBD2 TRBJ2-3 NA TRBV6-5 CASRGDYIADTQYF TGTGCCAGCAGGGGGGACTATATCGCAGATACGCAGTATTTT
NA TRBJ1-1 NA TRBV6-6 CASSYPGAENTEAFF TGTGCCAGCAGTTACCCAGGGGCTGAGAACACTGAAGCTTTCTTT
TRBD2 TRBJ2-7 NA TRBV6-1 CASTLAGTTYEQYF TGTGCCAGCACCCTAGCGGGGACGACCTACGAGCAGTACTTC
TRBD2 TRBJ2-1 once TRBV2 CASSGSGTTSIF TGTGCCAGCAGTGGCAGCGGGACGACCTCCATCTTC
NA TRBJ1-3 once TRBV4-2 CASSPEPRAGNTIYF TGTGCCAGCAGCCCCGAACCAAGGGCAGGAAACACCATATATTTT
NA TRBJ1-2 NA TRBV6-5 CASTLVPAIQDGYTF TGTGCCAGCACGTTAGTTCCCGCTATCCAGGATGGCTACACCTTC
NA TRBJ2-5 NA TRBV6-5 CASSYRSGRETQYF TGTGCCAGCAGTTACCGGTCAGGGCGAGAGACCCAGTACTTC